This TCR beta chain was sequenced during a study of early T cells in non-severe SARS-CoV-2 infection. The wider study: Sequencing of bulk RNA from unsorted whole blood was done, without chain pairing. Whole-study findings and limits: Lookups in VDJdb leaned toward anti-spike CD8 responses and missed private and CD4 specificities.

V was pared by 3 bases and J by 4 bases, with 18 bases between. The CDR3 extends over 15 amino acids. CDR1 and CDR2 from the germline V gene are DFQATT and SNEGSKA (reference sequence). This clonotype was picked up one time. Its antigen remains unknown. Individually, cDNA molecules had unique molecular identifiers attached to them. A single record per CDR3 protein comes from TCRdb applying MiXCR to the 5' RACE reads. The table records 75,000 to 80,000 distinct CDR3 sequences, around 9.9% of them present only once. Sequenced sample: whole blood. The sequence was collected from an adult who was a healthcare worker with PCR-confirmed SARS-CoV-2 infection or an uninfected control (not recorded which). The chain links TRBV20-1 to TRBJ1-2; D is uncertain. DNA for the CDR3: TGCAGTGCTAGTACGTTGGCTTCTAGCCCCTATGGCTACACCTTC. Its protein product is CSASTLASSPYGYTF.